These T cell receptor beta chains were read from a single sample in a study of T cell repertoires in cytomegalovirus infection. TCRdb called the reads again in MiXCR, with one record for every CDR3 protein. The sample shows 900,000 to 950,000 distinct CDR3 sequences, less than 35% of them seen only once. Which antigens these TCRs recognize remains unknown. Sequenced here: cultured CD8+ T cells from PBMCs, sampled from culture after CMV antigen stimulation. The receptors come from a human donor in good health (CMV status not recorded). Some clones in this sample may be carry-over from other donors' samples. CDR3s leave out the opening cysteine and the closing phenylalanine or tryptophan.

v_call,j_call,cdr3_aa
TRBV7-8,TRBJ1-5,ASSFYPQPQH
TRBV12-5,TRBJ1-2,ASAIRDMIYGYT
TRBV7-9,TRBJ2-2,ASSLGWHTNTGELF
TRBV2,TRBJ2-1,ASRDMGSDSMAEQF
TRBV7-2,TRBJ2-7,ASSLSQKPYEQY
TRBV12-3/TRBV12-4,TRBJ1-1,ASSPTGGGRNTEAF
TRBV7-7,TRBJ2-2,ASSLRGTDTGELF
TRBV29-1,TRBJ2-5,SVEGVRGETQY
TRBV6-5,TRBJ2-3,ASSYFSGGTDTQY
TRBV9,TRBJ2-1,ASSFRTSGGSYNEQF
TRBV7-9,TRBJ1-5,ASSLGGTPNQPQH
TRBV4-1,TRBJ2-1,ASSQRTGLGNEQF
TRBV15,TRBJ1-6,ATSRERGRDSPLH
TRBV4-3,TRBJ1-5,ASSQDPSGNVGPQH
TRBV7-9,TRBJ1-1,ASIEDRNTEAF
TRBV4-1,TRBJ2-7,ASSQTDSYEQY
TRBV20-1,TRBJ1-5,SASEGYSNQPKH
TRBV7-2,TRBJ2-1,ASSPGSNFNEQF
TRBV7-9,TRBJ2-3,ASSRGGGGYYGDTQY
TRBV24-1,TRBJ2-5,ATSDAGTGGETQY
TRBV7-4,TRBJ2-2,ATPTGELF
TRBV19,TRBJ2-1,ASRMGHNEQF
TRBV6-1,TRBJ2-7,ASSSALAGETYEQY
TRBV20-1,TRBJ1-2,SARGGRDEGYT